This passage covers 13 T cell receptor beta chains from one sample sequenced in a study of T cells in Graves' hyperthyroidism and ophthalmopathy. There were TCR beta CDR3 regions amplified from RNA transcripts. HTBI primers were used for first-round RT-PCR of the TCR CDR3. TCRdb fed the multiplex PCR reads into MiXCR, producing one record per CDR3 protein. The profile shows 600,000 to 650,000 distinct CDR3 sequences, less than 25% of them singletons. Sequencing used blood. Receptor source: a young man with Graves' ophthalmopathy.

The V call is TRBV7-2, the J call TRBJ1-6, with a tentative D call TRBD1 (5 bases). The CDR3 loop spans 15 amino acids. Trimming shortened V by 3 bases and J by 9 bases, and 15 bases separated the two germline ends. Per germline, CDR1 SGHTA and CDR2 FQGNSA. CDR3 sequence: CASSLGSGAGSPLHF. DNA of the CDR3: TGTGCCAGCAGCTTGGGGAGTGGGGCCGGTTCACCCCTCCACTTT.

This clonotype was detected a few times. The rearrangement uses TRBV11-2 and TRBJ2-2, with D perhaps TRBD1 (6 bases). This CDR3 contains 14 residues. Per germline, CDR1 SGHAT and CDR2 FQNNGV. Deletions cut 5 bases from V and 6 bases from J, with 13 bases between. The CDR3 bases are TGTGCCAGCAGCCCCCAGGGGTCTGCCGGGGAGCTGTTTTTT. Translating gives CASSPQGSAGELFF.

This clonotype was seen more than once but under ten times. V and J are TRBV6-2 or TRBV6-3 and TRBJ2-7; D remains unclear. Germline CDR1 and CDR2: MNHEY and SVGEGT. V was shortened by 4 bases and J by 5 bases, with 15 bases between the two germline ends. The CDR3 runs 14 residues. CDR3 sequence reads: CASSSIRPKNEQYF. As DNA, the CDR3 is TGTGCCAGCAGTTCCATACGACCTAAAAACGAGCAGTACTTC.

This clonotype was counted only a few times. CDR3 sequence: CASRDTALETQYF. DNA of the CDR3: TGTGCCAGCAGGGACACCGCCCTGGAGACCCAGTACTTC. J is TRBJ2-5 and V is TRBV27; D might be TRBD1 (5 bases). This CDR3 region has 13 residues. V was shortened by 6 bases and J by 5 bases, with 13 bases between the two germline ends. The germline V gene encodes CDR1 MNHEY and CDR2 SMNVEV (reference sequence).

The genes are TRBV20-1 and TRBJ2-5; a weak D match, TRBD1 (6 bases). There are 13 residues in the CDR3. Germline V gives CDR1 DFQATT, CDR2 SNEGSKA (reference sequence). Trimming pared 6 bases from V and 0 bases from J, leaving 11 bases between. The CDR3 DNA sequence: TGCAGTGCCAGGGGACGTTACCAAGAGACCCAGTACTTC. Translated, it gives CSARGRYQETQYF.

This clonotype was counted ten times or more. V gene TRBV7-9 combines with J gene TRBJ1-1, with a possible D match to TRBD1 (5 bases). The V and J ends lost 5 bases and 6 bases respectively, with 13 bases between them. From germline, CDR1 is SEHNR and CDR2 FQNEAQ (reference sequence). This CDR3 has 13 amino acids. CDR3 loop: CASSPPGDAEAFF. CDR3 nucleotides: TGTGCCAGCAGCCCCCCGGGGGACGCTGAAGCTTTCTTT.

This clonotype was detected many times. J is TRBJ2-3 and V is TRBV18, with D unresolved. The CDR3 has 11 residues. Germline V lookup: CDR1 KGHSH, CDR2 LQKENI. V was shortened by 4 bases and J by 6 bases, with 5 bases between the two germline ends. CDR3 sequence: CASSRSDTQYF. The CDR3 DNA reads TGTGCCAGCTCACGTTCCGATACGCAGTATTTT.

This clonotype was counted a few times. The chain is built from TRBV7-2 and TRBJ1-1, with TRBD1 matching over 8 bases. In germline, CDR1 is SGHTA, CDR2 FQGNSA. V dropped 1 base and J dropped 4; count of bases not matched to a gene: 11. This CDR3 has 17 amino acids. The DNA for the CDR3 is TGTGCCAGCAGCTTAGAATATATAACAGGGGGACGCACTGAAGCTTTCTTT. Its translation is CASSLEYITGGRTEAFF.

The chain has TRBV18 and TRBJ2-7; 8 bases agree with TRBD1. V lost 4 bases to trimming and J lost 4 bases; unmatched junction nucleotides: 6. In germline, CDR1 is KGHSH, CDR2 LQKENI. The CDR3 is 14 amino acids. The chain's CDR3 is CASSHGTGEYEQYF. The CDR3 DNA reads TGTGCCAGCTCACACGGGACAGGTGAATACGAGCAGTACTTC. The full variable domain, completed using reference TRBV18 and TRBJ2-7, is NAGVMQNPRHLVRRRGQEARLRCSPMKGHSHVYWYRQLPEEGLKFMVYLQKENIIDESGMPKERFSAEFPKEGPSILRIQQVVRGDSAAYFCASSHGTGEYEQYFGPGTRLTVT.

The chain employs TRBV5-1 and TRBJ2-3; 10 bases map to TRBD1. Unmatched junction bases numbered 9, after V lost 1 base and J lost 4 bases. The CDR3 sequence is 17 residues long. CDR1 SGHRS and CDR2 YFSETQ come from the germline V gene. The CDR3 DNA reads as TGCGCCAGCAGCTTGAGTTCCGGGACAGGGGTTCCAGATACGCAGTATTTT. Its protein product is CASSLSSGTGVPDTQYF.

This clonotype was seen a few times. The gene calls are TRBV11-2 and TRBJ2-1, with D perhaps TRBD1 or TRBD2 (5 bases each). Deletions cut 7 bases from V and 5 bases from J, with 21 bases between. The length of the CDR3 is 16 residues. Germline CDR1 is SGHAT and CDR2 is FQNNGV. The CDR3 bases are TGTGCCAGCACAGCCGGGGCTCATTCCCCCCACAATGAGCAGTTCTTC. Protein sequence: CASTAGAHSPHNEQFF. Using reference TRBV11-2 and TRBJ2-1 for the parts outside the CDR3, the full variable domain is EAGVAQSPRYKIIEKRQSVAFWCNPISGHATLYWYQQILGQGPKLLIQFQNNGVVDDSQLPKDRFSAERLKGVDSTLKIQPAKLEDSAVYLCASTAGAHSPHNEQFFGPGTRLTVL.

This clonotype has only a few counts. The chain links TRBV7-3 to TRBJ2-2; 9 nucleotides line up with TRBD2. The germline V gene encodes CDR1 SGHTA and CDR2 FQGTGA. Unmatched junction bases numbered 2, after V lost 3 bases and J lost 0 bases. The CDR3 extends over 16 amino acids. The CDR3 nucleotides are TGTGCCAGCAGCTTCGCTAGCGGGACGAACACCGGGGAGCTGTTTTTT. Amino acids: CASSFASGTNTGELFF. Together with reference TRBV7-3 and TRBJ2-2, the CDR3 gives the full variable domain: GAGVSQTPSNKVTEKGKYVELRCDPISGHTALYWYRQSLGQGPEFLIYFQGTGAADDSGLPNDRFFAVRPEGSVSTLKIQRTERGDSAVYLCASSFASGTNTGELFFGEGSRLTVL.

This sequence joins TRBV27 and TRBJ2-1; 9 positions match TRBD2. Trimming removed 0 bases from V and 10 bases from J; junction bases left unmatched: 7. In germline, CDR1 is MNHEY, CDR2 SMNVEV (reference sequence). There are 15 residues in the CDR3. The CDR3 DNA reads TGTGCCAGCAGTTTATCAAGAGCTAGCGGGGTAGAGCAGTTCTTC. Its protein is CASSLSRASGVEQFF.